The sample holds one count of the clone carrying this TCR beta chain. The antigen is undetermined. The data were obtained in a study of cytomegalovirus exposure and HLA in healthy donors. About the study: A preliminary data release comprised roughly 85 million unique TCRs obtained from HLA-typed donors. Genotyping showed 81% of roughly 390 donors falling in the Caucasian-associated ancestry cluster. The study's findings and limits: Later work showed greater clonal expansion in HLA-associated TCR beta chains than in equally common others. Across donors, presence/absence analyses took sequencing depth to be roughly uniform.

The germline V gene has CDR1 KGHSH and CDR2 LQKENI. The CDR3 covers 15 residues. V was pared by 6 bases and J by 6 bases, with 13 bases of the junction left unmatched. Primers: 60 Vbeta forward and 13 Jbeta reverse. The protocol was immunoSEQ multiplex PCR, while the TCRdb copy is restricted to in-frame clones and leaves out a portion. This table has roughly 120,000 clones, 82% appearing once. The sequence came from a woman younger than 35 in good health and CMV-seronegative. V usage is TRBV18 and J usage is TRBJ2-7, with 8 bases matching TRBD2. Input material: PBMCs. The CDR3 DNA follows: TGTGCCAGCTCCCCCGGGACTAGTAAGGAGAGCGAGCAGTACGTC. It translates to CASSPGTSKESEQYV.